The 30 T cell receptor beta chains below were found in one sample sequenced in a study of T cells in Graves' hyperthyroidism and ophthalmopathy. The investigators amplified TCR beta CDR3 regions from RNA transcripts. First-round RT-PCR with HTBI primers amplified the TCR CDR3 region. TCRdb re-called the multiplex PCR reads with MiXCR, one entry per CDR3 protein. Of approximately 590,000 distinct CDR3 sequences in the sample, approximately 15% were seen once. Sequenced sample: blood. Receptor source: a woman aged 25 to 39 with Graves' hyperthyroidism.

This clonotype came up a few times. The gene calls are TRBV6-5 and TRBJ1-2; no firm D call. The CDR3 totals 16 residues. Germline CDR1 MNHEY, CDR2 SVGAGI. Trimming cost V 2 bases and J 6 bases, with 19 bases left between them. The CDR3 bases are TGTGCCAGCAGTTACGGCTGGCAGAGCGAGGTAGATGGCTACACCTTC. Its translation: CASSYGWQSEVDGYTF.

CDR3 protein: CASSPGRILGGSLPHGQETQYF. The CDR3 DNA sequence: TGTGCCAGCTCACCGGGGCGCATACTAGGCGGGAGTTTACCACATGGCCAAGAGACCCAGTACTTC. J is TRBJ2-5 and V is TRBV7-2, with 7 bases lining up with TRBD2. In germline, CDR1 is SGHTA, CDR2 FQGNSA. Trimming cost V 8 bases and J 1 base; bases outside gene matches: 31. This CDR3 is built from 22 residues.

This clonotype has a count of ten or more. The chain has TRBV2 and TRBJ2-3; TRBD1 matches 7 bases. CDR3 length equals 15 residues. CDR1 and CDR2 (germline): SNHLY, FYNNEI. The ends lost 9 bases at V and 2 bases at J; junction bases unmatched: 11. Here the CDR3 reads CARTTGTDFTDTQYF. The CDR3 DNA reads as TGTGCCAGGACAACCGGGACAGACTTCACAGATACGCAGTATTTT.

This clonotype was seen repeatedly, ten times or more. V gene TRBV6-1 combines with J gene TRBJ2-7; 7 bases align to TRBD2. The junction had 12 bases not matched to a gene; V was cut back by 11 bases and J by 5 bases. From germline, CDR1 is MNHNS and CDR2 SASEGT. The CDR3 has 13 residues. CDR3 nucleotides: TGTGCCTCAAAAAGGGTAGCGGGCGACGAGCAGTACTTC. Translation: CASKRVAGDEQYF.

CDR3 nucleotide sequence: TGCAGCGTCGTCGGACTGTTGGGATTAGACGAGCAGTACTTC. Translated, it gives CSVVGLLGLDEQYF. This chain connects TRBV29-1 to TRBJ2-7; a weak D match, TRBD2 (5 bases). Germline CDR1 is SQVTM and CDR2 is ANQGSEA. V was clipped by 6 bases and J by 5 bases, with 20 bases between them. CDR3 length equals 14 residues.

The CDR3: CASCEVGWRELFF. DNA of the CDR3: TGTGCCAGTTGCGAGGTGGGGTGGCGGGAGCTGTTTTTT. V is TRBV25-1 and J is TRBJ2-2; D gene ambiguous. Trimming stripped 9 bases from V and 9 bases from J, with 17 bases between. The CDR3 consists of 13 residues. The germline V gene has CDR1 MGHDK and CDR2 SYGVNS. Full variable domain (missing parts from reference TRBV25-1 and TRBJ2-2): EADIYQTPRYLVIGTGKKITLECSQTMGHDKMYWYQQDPGMELHLIHYSYGVNSTEKGDLSSESTVSRIRTEHFPLTLESARPSHTSQYLCASCEVGWRELFFGEGSRLTVL.

The chain uses TRBV6-1 and TRBJ2-7, with a possible D match to TRBD2 (5 bases). CDR3 length equals 14 residues. The V gene lost 4 bases and the J gene lost 3 bases, with 13 bases spanning the gap. The germline CDR1 and CDR2 sequences are MNHNS and SASEGT. The CDR3 spells CASSGGPADYEQYF. CDR3 coding DNA: TGTGCCAGCAGTGGAGGACCAGCGGACTACGAGCAGTACTTC.

The chain carries TRBV7-2 and TRBJ2-1, with 7 bases that match TRBD2. V shed 4 bases, J shed 12 bases, and the junction held 6 bases outside the gene matches. There are 12 residues in the CDR3. Germline V gene data show CDR1 as SGHTA and CDR2 as FQGNSA. The CDR3, as DNA: TGTGCCAGCAGCTCGAGCGGGACGTGGCAGTTCTTC. This translates into CASSSSGTWQFF.

This clonotype was detected many times. This chain links TRBV28 with TRBJ2-1; D is possibly TRBD2 (6 bases). Trimming stripped 6 bases from V and 14 bases from J, with 14 bases between. CDR1 MDHEN and CDR2 SYDVKM come from the germline V gene. CDR3 length equals 11 residues. The CDR3 DNA follows: TGTGCCAGCAGATCCGGGAGAGGGGAGTTCTTC. It codes for CASRSGRGEFF.

To note about this clonotype: A much larger clone lies one base from this, so it may be a read error. The V call is TRBV20-1, the J call TRBJ2-1; 10 nucleotides match TRBD2. This CDR3 comprises 15 residues. Germline V lookup: CDR1 DFQATT, CDR2 SNEGSKA (reference sequence). In DNA form, the CDR3 reads TGCAGTGCTAGGCCACTAGCGGGGACCTACAATGGGCAGTTCTTC. Amino acids: CSARPLAGTYNGQFF.

The chain is built from TRBV5-4 and TRBJ2-7; possibly TRBD1 or TRBD2 for D (5 bases each). CDR1 and CDR2 from the germline V gene are SGHNT and YYREEE (reference sequence). V lost 0 bases to trimming and J lost 3 bases, with 13 bases between them. The CDR3 runs to 15 residues. CDR3 amino acids: CASSLVGVGDYEQYF. The CDR3 nucleotides read TGTGCCAGCAGCTTGGTCGGGGTAGGGGACTACGAGCAGTACTTC.

This clonotype was counted ten times or more. This sequence joins TRBV6-2 or TRBV6-3 and TRBJ1-5; 7 bases match TRBD1. With 4 bases clipped from V and 0 bases from J, the junction kept 9 bases outside the gene matches. Germline V CDR1 and CDR2: MNHEY, SVGEGT. The CDR3 sequence is 17 residues long. The CDR3 DNA reads TGTGCCAGCAGTTTTGGAAAACAGGGGAATAGCAATCAGCCCCAGCATTTT. This translates into CASSFGKQGNSNQPQHF.

This clonotype came up many times. The rearrangement links TRBV9 to TRBJ2-2; 9 nucleotides agree with TRBD2. The junction had 2 bases not matched to a gene; V was cut back by 2 bases and J by 0 bases. CDR3 length: 16 amino acids. Germline values: CDR1 SGDLS, CDR2 YYNGEE. This CDR3 is CASSVAGGTNTGELFF. The CDR3 region has the DNA TGTGCCAGCAGCGTGGCGGGAGGGACGAACACCGGGGAGCTGTTTTTT. Combining the CDR3 with reference TRBV9 and TRBJ2-2 gives the whole variable domain DSGVTQTPKHLITATGQRVTLRCSPRSGDLSVYWYQQSLDQGLQFLIQYYNGEERAKGNILERFSAQQFPDLHSELNLSSLELGDSALYFCASSVAGGTNTGELFFGEGSRLTVL.

The rearrangement links TRBV29-1 to TRBJ1-2; D may be TRBD1 (6 bases). There are 11 residues in the CDR3. Germline V gene lookup returns CDR1 SQVTM and CDR2 ANQGSEA. Trimming removed 7 bases at V and 10 bases at J, with 16 bases between. The CDR3 loop is CSAGGPRDYTF. CDR3 in DNA: TGCAGCGCCGGGGGGCCACGCGACTACACCTTC. Filled out from reference TRBV29-1 and TRBJ1-2, the complete variable domain reads SAVISQKPSRDICQRGTSLTIQCQVDSQVTMMFWYRQQPGQSLTLIATANQGSEATYESGFVIDKFPISRPNLTFSTLTVSNMSPEDSSIYLCSAGGPRDYTFGSGTRLTVV.

This clonotype was recorded at least ten times. The chain uses TRBV11-1 and TRBJ2-7, with D uncertain. Germline V gene sequence: CDR1 SGHAT, CDR2 FQDESV (reference sequence). This CDR3 spans 17 amino acids. V was cut by 1 base and J by 3 bases, with 19 bases left in between. CDR3 loop: CASSLGASVLSVYEQYF. The CDR3 DNA reads as TGTGCCAGCAGCTTAGGGGCCTCAGTCCTCTCCGTCTACGAGCAGTACTTC. The full variable domain, with the rest looked up from reference TRBV11-1 and TRBJ2-7, is EAEVAQSPRYKITEKSQAVAFWCDPISGHATLYWYRQILGQGPELLVQFQDESVVDDSQLPKDRFSAERLKGVDSTLKIQPAELGDSAMYLCASSLGASVLSVYEQYFGPGTRLTVT.

This clonotype was counted a few times. The genes are TRBV5-8 and TRBJ2-2; 8 bases align to TRBD1. CDR1 SGHTS and CDR2 YDEGEE come from the germline V gene. CDR3 length equals 16 residues. Trimming at V came to 6 bases and at J to 5 bases, leaving 12 bases not matched to a gene. The CDR3 here is CASNFGRQGFTGELFF. The CDR3 region has the DNA TGTGCCAGCAACTTTGGAAGACAGGGGTTTACCGGGGAGCTGTTTTTT.

This clonotype was seen only a few times. The DNA for the CDR3 is TGTGCCATCAGTGACATACAGGGCAAGCAGTTCTTC. Its protein product is CAISDIQGKQFF. The gene calls are TRBV10-3 and TRBJ2-1, with D perhaps matching TRBD1 (6 bases). This CDR3 comprises 12 residues. Trimming shortened V by 3 bases and J by 11 bases, and 11 bases separated the two germline ends. Per germline, CDR1 ENHRY and CDR2 SYGVKD.

In this sample, this clonotype turned up many times. The chain couples TRBV20-1 to TRBJ2-5; TRBD2 aligns across 9 bases. Germline CDR1 and CDR2: DFQATT and SNEGSKA (reference sequence). The CDR3 has 15 residues. J lost 4 bases, V lost 0 bases, and 6 bases had no gene match. The CDR3 loop is CSARDKREAGETQYF. In DNA, the CDR3 is TGCAGTGCTAGAGATAAGCGGGAGGCCGGAGAGACCCAGTACTTC.

This clonotype has ten or more counts. The chain is built from TRBV30 and TRBJ2-1; a weak D match, TRBD2 (6 bases). Trimming pared 0 bases from V and 0 bases from J, leaving 9 bases between. CDR1 is GTSNPN and CDR2 is SVGIG in the germline V gene (reference sequence). The CDR3 covers 15 residues. In nucleotides, the CDR3 is TGTGCCTGGAGTGTGTCGGACTACTCCTACAATGAGCAGTTCTTC. Translating it yields CAWSVSDYSYNEQFF.

This clonotype was counted a few times. The chain carries TRBV6-2 or TRBV6-3 and TRBJ1-1; TRBD1 matches 9 bases. CDR1 and CDR2 (germline): MNHEY, SVGEGT. The CDR3 has 16 residues. J gave up 1 base and V 1 base, and 4 bases lay outside the gene matches. Written as DNA, the CDR3 is TGTGCCAGCAGTTACTTGCGGACAGGGGCGAACACTGAAGCTTTCTTT. It specifies CASSYLRTGANTEAFF.

This clonotype came up many times. The chain links TRBV6-1 to TRBJ2-7; D gene ambiguous. The length of the CDR3 is 17 residues. CDR1 MNHNS and CDR2 SASEGT come from the germline V gene. Trimming stripped 4 bases from V and 4 bases from J, with 23 bases between. In DNA, the CDR3 is TGTGCCAGCAGTGGTAAAAGAGTCGGACCTCCATCATACGAGCAGTACTTC. Amino acid sequence: CASSGKRVGPPSYEQYF.

This clonotype was recorded at least ten times. The gene calls are TRBV3-1 and TRBJ2-3; D perhaps matches TRBD1 (6 bases). The V gene lost 4 bases and the J gene lost 6 bases, with 14 bases spanning the gap. The germline V gene has CDR1 LGHDT and CDR2 YNNKEL (reference sequence). This CDR3 is 14 amino acids long. CDR3 bases: TGTGCCAGCAGCCTCATAAATCAGGGGGATACGCAGTATTTT. Protein sequence: CASSLINQGDTQYF.

This clonotype showed up just a few times. The V and J genes are TRBV13 and TRBJ2-5, with a tentative D call TRBD2 (6 bases). The germline V gene has CDR1 PRHDT and CDR2 FYEKMQ (reference sequence). V was cut by 2 bases and J by 6 bases, with 16 bases left in between. The CDR3 covers 15 residues. The CDR3 DNA reads TGTGCCAGCAGCTTACAGTCTGGAGGGCCACAGACCCAGTACTTC. This sequence encodes CASSLQSGGPQTQYF.

This chain connects TRBV6-5 to TRBJ1-5, with D uncertain. The CDR3 has 14 residues. Between the trimmed V and J ends, which lost 4 bases and 6 bases, there was a span of 13 bases. Germline assignment: CDR1 MNHEY and CDR2 SVGAGI. The CDR3 DNA follows: TGTGCCAGCAGTTTGGAGGGCTCCAGTCAGCCCCAGCATTTT. Its protein is CASSLEGSSQPQHF.

The chain is built from TRBV20-1 and TRBJ1-5, with 11 bases aligning to TRBD1. After removal of 3 bases from V and 6 bases from J, the junction contained 7 bases not matched to a gene. This CDR3 is 15 amino acids long. Germline V CDR1 and CDR2: DFQATT, SNEGSKA (reference sequence). This CDR3 reads CSASGQGAWSQPQHF. CDR3 DNA sequence: TGCAGTGCTAGCGGACAGGGGGCATGGAGTCAGCCCCAGCATTTT.

Ten or more counts support this clonotype. V and J are TRBV2 and TRBJ1-6, with TRBD1 identical over 7 bases. The V gene's germline CDR1 is SNHLY and CDR2 FYNNEI. After removal of 5 bases from V and 8 bases from J, the junction contained 6 bases not matched to a gene. This CDR3 has 14 amino acids. Here the CDR3 reads CASSLRQGDSPLHF. As DNA, the CDR3 is TGTGCCAGCAGTTTGCGGCAGGGGGATTCACCCCTCCACTTT.

This chain uses TRBV12-5 with TRBJ2-7; TRBD2 agrees at 9 bases. CDR1 and CDR2 (germline): LGHNT, FRNRAP. With V trimmed by 5 bases and J by 3 bases, 8 bases remained unmatched. The CDR3 totals 15 residues. CDR3 bases: TGTGCTAGTGGTAAAGCTAGCGGGATGCTCTACGAGCAGTACTTC. This gives the protein CASGKASGMLYEQYF.

At least ten counts were recorded for this clonotype. The chain recombines TRBV28 with TRBJ2-1; 10 nucleotides line up with TRBD2. V lost 1 base to trimming and J lost 9 bases; unmatched junction nucleotides: 6. The germline gives CDR1 MDHEN, CDR2 SYDVKM. The CDR3 is 15 residues long. The CDR3 DNA follows: TGTGCCAGCAGTTTATTGCTAGCGGGAGTAATTGAGCAGTTCTTC. Protein: CASSLLLAGVIEQFF.

This clonotype was picked up a small number of times. This rearrangement joins TRBV6-2 or TRBV6-3 to TRBJ2-3; D is unresolved. V lost 11 bases to trimming and J lost 0 bases, with 12 bases between them. Germline values: CDR1 MNHEY, CDR2 SVGEGT. There are 13 residues in the CDR3. The CDR3 region has the DNA TGTGCCGCCAAAGGCAGCAGCACAGATACGCAGTATTTT. Its translation: CAAKGSSTDTQYF.

This clonotype was detected only a few times. This rearrangement joins TRBV4-2 to TRBJ1-1, with TRBD1 as a possible D gene (5 bases). This CDR3 is built from 15 residues. Trimming removed 1 base at V and 0 bases at J, with 9 bases between. Germline V gene lookup returns CDR1 LGHNA and CDR2 YNFKEQ. CDR3: CASSQGGRVNTEAFF. The CDR3 DNA sequence: TGTGCCAGCAGCCAAGGGGGCAGGGTGAACACTGAAGCTTTCTTT.